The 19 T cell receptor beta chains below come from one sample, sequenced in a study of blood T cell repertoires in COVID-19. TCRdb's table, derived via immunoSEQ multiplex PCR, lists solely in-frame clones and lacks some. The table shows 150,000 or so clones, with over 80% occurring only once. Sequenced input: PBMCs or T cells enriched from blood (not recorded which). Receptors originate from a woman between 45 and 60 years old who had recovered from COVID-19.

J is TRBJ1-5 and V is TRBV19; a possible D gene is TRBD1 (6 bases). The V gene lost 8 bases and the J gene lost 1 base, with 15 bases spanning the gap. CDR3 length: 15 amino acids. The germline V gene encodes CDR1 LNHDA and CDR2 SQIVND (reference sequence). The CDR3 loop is CASALDRWSNQPQHF. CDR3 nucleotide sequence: TGTGCCAGTGCACTCGACAGGTGGAGCAATCAGCCCCAGCATTTT.

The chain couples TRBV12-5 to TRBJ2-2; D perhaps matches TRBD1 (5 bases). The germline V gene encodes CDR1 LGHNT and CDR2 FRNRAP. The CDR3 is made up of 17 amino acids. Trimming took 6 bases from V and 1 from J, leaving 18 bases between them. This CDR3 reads CASGDSPLGGNTGELFF. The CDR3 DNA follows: TGTGCTAGTGGAGACAGTCCCCTGGGCGGGAACACCGGGGAGCTGTTTTTT.

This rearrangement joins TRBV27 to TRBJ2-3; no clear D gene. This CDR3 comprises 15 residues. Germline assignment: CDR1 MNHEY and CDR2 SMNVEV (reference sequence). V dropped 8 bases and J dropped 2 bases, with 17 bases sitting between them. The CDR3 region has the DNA TGTGCCAGCTCCCCTTTGGGCAGTCACACAGATACGCAGTATTTT. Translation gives CASSPLGSHTDTQYF.

The CDR3 DNA sequence: TGTGCCAGTAGTCTAAACCCCAACAGCTATGGCTACACCTTC. Translation: CASSLNPNSYGYTF. The rearrangement links TRBV19 to TRBJ1-2; D is unresolved. This CDR3 is built from 14 residues. Germline V lookup: CDR1 LNHDA, CDR2 SQIVND (reference sequence). Between the trimmed V and J ends, which lost 5 bases and 4 bases, there was a span of 14 bases. The variable domain in full, completed from reference TRBV19 and TRBJ1-2, reads DGGITQSPKYLFRKEGQNVTLSCEQNLNHDAMYWYRQDPGQGLRLIYYSQIVNDFQKGDIAEGYSVSREKKESFPLTVTSAQKNPTAFYLCASSLNPNSYGYTFGSGTRLTVV.

The CDR3 bases are TGTGCCAGCAGTGGAGTTCCGGGGGGCGCGTATTCACCCCTCCACTTT. It specifies CASSGVPGGAYSPLHF. The chain is built from TRBV6-1 and TRBJ1-6, with a possible D match to TRBD1 (6 bases). Trimming removed 4 bases at V and 8 bases at J, with 18 bases between. CDR3 length equals 16 residues. Germline V CDR1 and CDR2: MNHNS, SASEGT.

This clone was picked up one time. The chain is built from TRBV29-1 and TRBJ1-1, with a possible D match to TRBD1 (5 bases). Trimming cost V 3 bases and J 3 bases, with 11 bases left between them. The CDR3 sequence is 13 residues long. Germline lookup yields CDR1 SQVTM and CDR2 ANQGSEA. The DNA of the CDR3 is TGCAGCGTTGAGGGAGGGGAGTACACTGAAGCTTTCTTT. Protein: CSVEGGEYTEAFF.

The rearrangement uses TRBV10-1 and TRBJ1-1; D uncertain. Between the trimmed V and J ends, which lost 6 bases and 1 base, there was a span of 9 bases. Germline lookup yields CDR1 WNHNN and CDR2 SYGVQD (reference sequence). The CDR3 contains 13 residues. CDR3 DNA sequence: TGCGCCAGCAGGCCGACGGGGAACACTGAAGCTTTCTTT. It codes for CASRPTGNTEAFF.

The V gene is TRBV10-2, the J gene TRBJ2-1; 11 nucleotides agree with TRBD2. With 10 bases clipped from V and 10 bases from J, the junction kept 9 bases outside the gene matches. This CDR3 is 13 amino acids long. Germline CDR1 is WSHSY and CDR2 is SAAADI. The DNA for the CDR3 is TGCGCCACCGGGACTAGCGGTATTTTGGAGCAGTTCTTC. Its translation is CATGTSGILEQFF.

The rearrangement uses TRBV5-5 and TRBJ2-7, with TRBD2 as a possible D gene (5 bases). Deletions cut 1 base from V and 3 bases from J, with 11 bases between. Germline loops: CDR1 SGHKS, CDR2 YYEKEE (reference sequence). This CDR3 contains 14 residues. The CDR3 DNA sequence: TGTGCCAGCAGCTTGAGGCGGGCTAACTACGAGCAGTACGTC. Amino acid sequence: CASSLRRANYEQYV.

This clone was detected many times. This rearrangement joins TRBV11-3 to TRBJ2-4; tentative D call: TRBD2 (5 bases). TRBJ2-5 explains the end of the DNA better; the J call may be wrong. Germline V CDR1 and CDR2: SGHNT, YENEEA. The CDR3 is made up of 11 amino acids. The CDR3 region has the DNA TGTGCCAGCAGCCGGGGTGAGACCCAGTACTTC. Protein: CASSRGETQYF.

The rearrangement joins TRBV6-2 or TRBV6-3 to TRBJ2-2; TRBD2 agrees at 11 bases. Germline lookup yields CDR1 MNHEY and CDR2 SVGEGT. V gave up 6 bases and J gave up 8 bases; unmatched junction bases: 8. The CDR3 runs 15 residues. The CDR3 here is CASSPLAGGGGELFF. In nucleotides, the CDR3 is TGTGCCAGCAGCCCCCTAGCGGGAGGAGGTGGGGAGCTGTTTTTT.

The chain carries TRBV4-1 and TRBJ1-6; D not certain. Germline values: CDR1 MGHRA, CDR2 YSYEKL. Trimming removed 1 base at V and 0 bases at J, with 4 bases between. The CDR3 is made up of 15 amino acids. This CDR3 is CASSQVSSYNSPLHF. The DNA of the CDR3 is TGCGCCAGCAGCCAAGTGAGCTCCTATAATTCACCCCTCCACTTT.

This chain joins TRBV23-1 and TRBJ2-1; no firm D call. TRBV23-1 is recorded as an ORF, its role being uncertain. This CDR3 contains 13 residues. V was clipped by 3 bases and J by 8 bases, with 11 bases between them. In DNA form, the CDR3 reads TGCGCCAGCAGTCAGTTAAACCGAGATGAGCAGTTCTTC. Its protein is CASSQLNRDEQFF.

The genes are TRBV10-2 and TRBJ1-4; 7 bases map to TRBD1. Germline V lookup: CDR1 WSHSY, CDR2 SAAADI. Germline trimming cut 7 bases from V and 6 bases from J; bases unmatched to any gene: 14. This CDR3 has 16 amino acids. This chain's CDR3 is CASTLLAGGGYEKLFF. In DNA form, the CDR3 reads TGCGCCAGCACCCTCCTCGCCGGAGGGGGCTATGAAAAACTGTTTTTT.

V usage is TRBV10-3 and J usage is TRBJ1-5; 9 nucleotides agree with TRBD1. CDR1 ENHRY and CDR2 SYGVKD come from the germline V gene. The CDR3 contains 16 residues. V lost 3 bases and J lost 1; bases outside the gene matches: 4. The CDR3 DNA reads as TGTGCCATCAGTGAAAAGGACAGGGGAAGCAATCAGCCCCAGCATTTT. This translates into CAISEKDRGSNQPQHF.

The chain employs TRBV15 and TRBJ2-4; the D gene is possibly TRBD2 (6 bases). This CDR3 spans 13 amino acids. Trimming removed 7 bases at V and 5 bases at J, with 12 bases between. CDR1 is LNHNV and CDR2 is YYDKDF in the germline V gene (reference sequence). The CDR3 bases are TGTGCCACCAACGACTGGGGGGAAAACATTCAGTACTTC. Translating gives CATNDWGENIQYF.

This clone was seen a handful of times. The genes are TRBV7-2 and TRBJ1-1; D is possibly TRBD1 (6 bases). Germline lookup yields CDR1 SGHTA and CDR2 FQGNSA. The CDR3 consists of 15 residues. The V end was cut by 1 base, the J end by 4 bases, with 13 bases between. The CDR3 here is CASSLGDRRGTEAFF. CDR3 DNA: TGTGCCAGCAGCTTAGGTGACAGGAGAGGCACTGAAGCTTTCTTT.

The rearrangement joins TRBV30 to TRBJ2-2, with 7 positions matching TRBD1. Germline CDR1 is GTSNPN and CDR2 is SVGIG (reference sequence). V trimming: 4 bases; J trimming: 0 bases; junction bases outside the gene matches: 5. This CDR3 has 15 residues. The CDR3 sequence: CAWNRDRTNTGELFF. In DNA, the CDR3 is TGTGCCTGGAACCGGGACAGAACGAACACCGGGGAGCTGTTTTTT.

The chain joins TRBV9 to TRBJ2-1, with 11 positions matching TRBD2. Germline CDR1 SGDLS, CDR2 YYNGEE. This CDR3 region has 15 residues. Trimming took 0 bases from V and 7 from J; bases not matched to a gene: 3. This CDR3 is CASSVELAGANEQFF. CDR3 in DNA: TGTGCCAGCAGCGTAGAACTAGCGGGAGCAAATGAGCAGTTCTTC.